The rows below give T cell receptor beta chains drawn from one sample of a study of blood T cell repertoires in COVID-19. TCRdb keeps only in-frame clones here, not all; method: immunoSEQ multiplex PCR. The sample contains roughly 43,000 clones, 70% to 90% of which appear only once. The sample consisted of peripheral blood. The receptors here all came from a woman aged 70-85 years in a cohort sampled during active COVID-19. The CDR3 runs from the conserved cysteine through the conserved F or W. D genes are given only for firm matches. Clone size is given for some rows only: seen once, a few or many times, or a class if the clone is expanded.

D gene: TRBD1; clone size: -; J gene: TRBJ2-3; V gene: TRBV7-2; CDR3 protein: CASSRGPTGADTQYF; CDR3 DNA: TGTGCCAGCAGCAGGGGACCGACAGGGGCAGATACGCAGTATTTT
D gene: TRBD2; clone size: medium-sized; J gene: TRBJ2-7; V gene: TRBV28; CDR3 protein: CASGGGRNDEQYF; CDR3 DNA: TGTGCCAGCGGCGGGGGAAGGAATGACGAGCAGTACTTC
D gene: TRBD2; clone size: -; J gene: TRBJ2-5; V gene: TRBV12-5; CDR3 protein: CASAPPGLADKETQYF; CDR3 DNA: TGTGCTAGTGCGCCCCCGGGACTAGCGGATAAAGAGACCCAGTACTTC
D gene: -; clone size: -; J gene: TRBJ1-1; V gene: TRBV28; CDR3 protein: CASSLPTGPGTEAFF; CDR3 DNA: TGTGCCAGCAGTTTACCAACAGGGCCGGGCACTGAAGCTTTCTTT
D gene: TRBD1; clone size: -; J gene: TRBJ1-1; V gene: TRBV28; CDR3 protein: CASSFLDRVPVNTEAFF; CDR3 DNA: TGTGCCAGCAGTTTTTTGGACAGGGTTCCGGTGAACACTGAAGCTTTCTTT
D gene: TRBD2; clone size: -; J gene: TRBJ2-1; V gene: TRBV11-2; CDR3 protein: CASSFTLAGNNEQFF; CDR3 DNA: TGTGCCAGCAGCTTTACACTAGCGGGAAACAATGAGCAGTTCTTC
D gene: -; clone size: -; J gene: TRBJ1-1; V gene: TRBV28; CDR3 protein: CASSLSGVRAFF; CDR3 DNA: TGTGCCAGCAGTTTATCAGGGGTCCGGGCTTTCTTT
D gene: -; clone size: -; J gene: TRBJ2-7; V gene: TRBV29-1; CDR3 protein: CSVAERQPFYEQYF; CDR3 DNA: TGCAGCGTTGCCGAACGACAGCCCTTTTACGAGCAGTACTTC
D gene: -; clone size: -; J gene: TRBJ2-1; V gene: TRBV3-1/TRBV3-2; CDR3 protein: CASSLLEGDEQFF; CDR3 DNA: TGTGCCAGCAGCCTCCTCGAGGGTGATGAGCAGTTCTTC
D gene: -; clone size: -; J gene: TRBJ1-1; V gene: TRBV4-3; CDR3 protein: CASSQDWRSDEAFF; CDR3 DNA: TGCGCCAGCAGCCAAGATTGGAGGAGTGATGAAGCTTTCTTT
D gene: TRBD2; clone size: -; J gene: TRBJ2-1; V gene: TRBV19; CDR3 protein: CASSSQLAGDLYNEQFF; CDR3 DNA: TGTGCCAGTAGTTCCCAACTAGCGGGGGACCTCTACAATGAGCAGTTCTTC
D gene: TRBD2; clone size: -; J gene: TRBJ2-2; V gene: TRBV30; CDR3 protein: CAWSLLAGEAGGTGELFF; CDR3 DNA: TGTGCCTGGAGTCTACTAGCGGGGGAGGCTGGCGGCACCGGGGAGCTGTTTTTT
D gene: TRBD1; clone size: -; J gene: TRBJ1-1; V gene: TRBV6-5; CDR3 protein: CASRETGIGTEAFF; CDR3 DNA: TGTGCCAGCAGGGAGACAGGGATCGGAACTGAAGCTTTCTTT